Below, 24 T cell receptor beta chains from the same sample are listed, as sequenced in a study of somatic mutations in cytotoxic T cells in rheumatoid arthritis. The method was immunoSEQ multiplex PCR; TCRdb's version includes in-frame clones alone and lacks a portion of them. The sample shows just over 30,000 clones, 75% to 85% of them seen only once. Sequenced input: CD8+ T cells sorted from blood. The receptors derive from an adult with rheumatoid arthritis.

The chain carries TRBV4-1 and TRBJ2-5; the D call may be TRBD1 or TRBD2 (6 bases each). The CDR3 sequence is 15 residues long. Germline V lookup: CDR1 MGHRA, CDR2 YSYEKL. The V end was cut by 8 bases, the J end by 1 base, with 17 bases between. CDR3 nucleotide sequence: TGCGCCAGCCGAGGGGGGTTTTTTACCCAAGAGACCCAGTACTTC. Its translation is CASRGGFFTQETQYF.

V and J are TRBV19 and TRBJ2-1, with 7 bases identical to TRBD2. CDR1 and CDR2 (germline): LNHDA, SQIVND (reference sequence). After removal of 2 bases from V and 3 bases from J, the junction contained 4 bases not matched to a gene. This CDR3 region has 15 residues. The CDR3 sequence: CASSITGGLYNEQFF. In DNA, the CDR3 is TGTGCCAGTAGTATAACGGGAGGCCTCTACAATGAGCAGTTCTTC.

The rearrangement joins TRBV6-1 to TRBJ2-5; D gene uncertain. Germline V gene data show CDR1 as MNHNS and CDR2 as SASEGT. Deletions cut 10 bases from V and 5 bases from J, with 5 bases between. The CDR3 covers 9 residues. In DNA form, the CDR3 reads TGTGCCACTTACGAGACCCAGTACTTC. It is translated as CATYETQYF.

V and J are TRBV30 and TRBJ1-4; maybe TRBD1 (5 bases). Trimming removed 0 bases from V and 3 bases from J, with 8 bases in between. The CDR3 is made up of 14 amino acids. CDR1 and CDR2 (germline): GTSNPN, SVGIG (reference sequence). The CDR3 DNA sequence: TGTGCCTGGAGTGTACTCAGGGCTAATGAAAAACTGTTTTTT. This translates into CAWSVLRANEKLFF.

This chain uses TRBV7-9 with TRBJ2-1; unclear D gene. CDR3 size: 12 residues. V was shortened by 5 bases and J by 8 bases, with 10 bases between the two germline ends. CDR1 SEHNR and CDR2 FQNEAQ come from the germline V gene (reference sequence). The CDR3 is CASSPWAHEQFF. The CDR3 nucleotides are TGTGCCAGCAGCCCATGGGCCCATGAGCAGTTCTTC.

The CDR3 protein is CASSQAGTGYTGELFF. CDR3 in DNA: TGCGCCAGCAGCCAAGCCGGGACAGGGTACACCGGGGAGCTGTTTTTT. The chain uses TRBV4-3 and TRBJ2-2; 9 bases match TRBD1. The CDR3 has 16 amino acids. V lost 1 base to trimming and J lost 3 bases; unmatched junction nucleotides: 3. CDR1 and CDR2 from the germline V gene are LGHNA and YSLEER.

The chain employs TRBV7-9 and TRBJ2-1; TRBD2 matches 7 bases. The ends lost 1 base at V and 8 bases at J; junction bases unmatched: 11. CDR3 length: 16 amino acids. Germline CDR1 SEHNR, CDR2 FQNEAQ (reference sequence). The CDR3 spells CASSLGGGDPIDEQFF. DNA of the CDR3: TGTGCCAGCAGCTTAGGGGGAGGGGACCCTATAGATGAGCAGTTCTTC.

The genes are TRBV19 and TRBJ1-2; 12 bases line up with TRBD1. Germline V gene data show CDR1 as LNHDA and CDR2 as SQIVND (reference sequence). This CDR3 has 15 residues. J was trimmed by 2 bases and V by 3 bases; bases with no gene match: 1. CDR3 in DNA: TGTGCCAGTAGTATGGGACAGGGGGCAAACTATGGCTACACCTTC. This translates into CASSMGQGANYGYTF.

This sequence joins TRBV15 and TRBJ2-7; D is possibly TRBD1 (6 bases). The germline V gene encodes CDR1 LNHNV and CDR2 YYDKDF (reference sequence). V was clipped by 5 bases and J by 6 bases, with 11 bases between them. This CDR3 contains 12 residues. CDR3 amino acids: CATSPHRAEQYF. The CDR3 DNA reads TGTGCCACCAGCCCTCACAGGGCCGAGCAGTACTTC. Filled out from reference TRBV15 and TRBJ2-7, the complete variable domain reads DAMVIQNPRYQVTQFGKPVTLSCSQTLNHNVMYWYQQKSSQAPKLLFHYYDKDFNNEADTPDNFQSRRPNTSFCFLDIRSPGLGDTAMYLCATSPHRAEQYFGPGTRLTVT.

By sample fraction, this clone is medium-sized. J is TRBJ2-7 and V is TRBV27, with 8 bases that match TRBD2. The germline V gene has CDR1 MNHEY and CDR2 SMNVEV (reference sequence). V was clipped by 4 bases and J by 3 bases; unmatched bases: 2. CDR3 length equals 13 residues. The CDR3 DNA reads TGTGCCAGCAGTTCGGGGACTAGCTACGAGCAGTACTTC. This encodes CASSSGTSYEQYF.

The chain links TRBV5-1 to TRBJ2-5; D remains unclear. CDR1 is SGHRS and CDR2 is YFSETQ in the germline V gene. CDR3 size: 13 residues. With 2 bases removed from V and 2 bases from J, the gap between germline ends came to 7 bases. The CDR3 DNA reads TGCGCCAGCAGCTTAACGGTACAAGAGACCCAGTACTTC. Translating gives CASSLTVQETQYF.

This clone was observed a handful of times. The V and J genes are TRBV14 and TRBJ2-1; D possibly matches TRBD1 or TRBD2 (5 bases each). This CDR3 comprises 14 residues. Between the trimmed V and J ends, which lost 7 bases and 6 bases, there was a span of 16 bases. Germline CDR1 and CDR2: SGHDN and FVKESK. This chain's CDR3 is CASTPRGAGNEQFF. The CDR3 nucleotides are TGTGCCAGCACCCCCAGAGGGGCGGGCAATGAGCAGTTCTTC.

The CDR3 loop is CASSYSGHQANYGYTF. The DNA for the CDR3 is TGTGCCAGCAGTTACTCCGGACACCAAGCTAACTATGGCTACACCTTC. This chain joins TRBV6-5 and TRBJ1-2; D is perhaps TRBD1 (5 bases). This CDR3 has 16 residues. Germline V gene data show CDR1 as MNHEY and CDR2 as SVGAGI. Trimming took 0 bases from V and 0 from J, leaving 11 bases between them.

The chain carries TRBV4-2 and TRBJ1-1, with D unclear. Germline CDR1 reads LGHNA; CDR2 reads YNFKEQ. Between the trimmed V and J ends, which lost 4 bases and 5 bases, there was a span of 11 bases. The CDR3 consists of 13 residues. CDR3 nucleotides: TGTGCCAGCAGCCTTTCTGGAAGTACTGAAGCTTTCTTT. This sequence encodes CASSLSGSTEAFF.

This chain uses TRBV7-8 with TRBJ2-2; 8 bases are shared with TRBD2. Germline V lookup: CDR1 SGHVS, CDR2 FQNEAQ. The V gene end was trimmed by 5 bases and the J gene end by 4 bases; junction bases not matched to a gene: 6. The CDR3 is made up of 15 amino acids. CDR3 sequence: CASSRRGVGTGELFF. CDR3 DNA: TGTGCCAGCAGCCGGCGGGGGGTGGGCACCGGGGAGCTGTTTTTT.

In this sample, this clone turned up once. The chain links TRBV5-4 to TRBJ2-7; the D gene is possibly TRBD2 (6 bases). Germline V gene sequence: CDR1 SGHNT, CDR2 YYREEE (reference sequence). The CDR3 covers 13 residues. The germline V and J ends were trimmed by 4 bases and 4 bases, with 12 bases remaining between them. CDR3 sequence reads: CASSNMGLYEQYF. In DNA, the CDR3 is TGTGCCAGCAGCAACATGGGACTTTACGAGCAGTACTTC.

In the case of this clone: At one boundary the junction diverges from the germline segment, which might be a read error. The CDR3 is CASSQEWDTSYEQYF. The CDR3 DNA follows: TGTGCCAGCAGTCAAGAGTGGGACACCTCCTACGAGCAGTACTTC. The chain has TRBV4-2 and TRBJ2-7, with D maybe TRBD1 (6 bases). This CDR3 has 15 residues. Looked up from germline, CDR1 is LGHNA and CDR2 is YNFKEQ.

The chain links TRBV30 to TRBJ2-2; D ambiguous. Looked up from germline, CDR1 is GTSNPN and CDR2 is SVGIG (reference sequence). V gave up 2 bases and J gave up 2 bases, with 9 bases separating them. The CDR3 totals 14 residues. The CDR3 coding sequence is TGTGCCTGGAGTCTTAGTTTCAACACCGGGGAGCTGTTTTTT. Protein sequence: CAWSLSFNTGELFF.

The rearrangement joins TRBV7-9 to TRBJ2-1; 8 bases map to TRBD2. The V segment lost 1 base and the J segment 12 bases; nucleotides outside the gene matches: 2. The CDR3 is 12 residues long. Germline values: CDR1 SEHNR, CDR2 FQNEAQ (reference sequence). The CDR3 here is CASSLDGRGQFF. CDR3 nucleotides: TGTGCCAGCAGCTTAGACGGGAGGGGGCAGTTCTTC. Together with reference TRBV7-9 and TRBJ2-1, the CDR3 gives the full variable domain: DTGVSQNPRHKITKRGQNVTFRCDPISEHNRLYWYRQTLGQGPEFLTYFQNEAQLEKSRLLSDRFSAERPKGSFSTLEIQRTEQGDSAMYLCASSLDGRGQFFGPGTRLTVL.

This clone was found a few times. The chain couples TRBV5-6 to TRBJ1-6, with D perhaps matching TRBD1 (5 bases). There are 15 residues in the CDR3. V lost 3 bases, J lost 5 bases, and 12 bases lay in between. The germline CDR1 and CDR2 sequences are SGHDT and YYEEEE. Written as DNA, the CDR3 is TGTGCCAGCAGCTGGTGGGGGGTTCATAATTCACCCCTCCACTTT. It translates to CASSWWGVHNSPLHF.

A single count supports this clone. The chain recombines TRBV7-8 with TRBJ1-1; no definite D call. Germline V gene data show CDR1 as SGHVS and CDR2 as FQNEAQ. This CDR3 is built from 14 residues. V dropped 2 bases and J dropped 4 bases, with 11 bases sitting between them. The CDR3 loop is CASSLWRASTEAFF. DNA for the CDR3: TGTGCCAGCAGCTTATGGAGAGCGAGCACTGAAGCTTTCTTT.

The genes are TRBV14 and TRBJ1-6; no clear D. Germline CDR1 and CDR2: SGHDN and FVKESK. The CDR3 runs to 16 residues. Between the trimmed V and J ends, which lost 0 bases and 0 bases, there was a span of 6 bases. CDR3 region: CASSQEVFSYNSPLHF. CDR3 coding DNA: TGTGCCAGCAGCCAAGAGGTGTTCTCCTATAATTCACCCCTCCACTTT.

The CDR3 nucleotides are TGTGCCAGCAGCGGTTTCGTAGGGGGGCCCTACAATGAGCAGTTCTTC. Translating gives CASSGFVGGPYNEQFF. The J gene is TRBJ2-1, the V gene TRBV7-9; D is possibly TRBD1 or TRBD2 (6 bases each). CDR1 SEHNR and CDR2 FQNEAQ come from the germline V gene (reference sequence). Trimming took off 5 bases at V and 2 bases at J, with 16 bases between the two ends. There are 16 residues in the CDR3.

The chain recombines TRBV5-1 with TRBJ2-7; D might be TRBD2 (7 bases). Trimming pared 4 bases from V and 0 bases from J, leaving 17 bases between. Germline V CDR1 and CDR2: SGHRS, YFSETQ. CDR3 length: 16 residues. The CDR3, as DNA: TGCGCCAGCAGCGGCCAAGGGGGGGTAAACTCCTACGAGCAGTACTTC. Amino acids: CASSGQGGVNSYEQYF. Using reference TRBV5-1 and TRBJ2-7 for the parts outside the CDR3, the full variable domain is KAGVTQTPRYLIKTRGQQVTLSCSPISGHRSVSWYQQTPGQGLQFLFEYFSETQRNKGNFPGRFSGRQFSNSRSEMNVSTLELGDSALYLCASSGQGGVNSYEQYFGPGTRLTVT.